A selection of T cell receptor beta chains follows, all from one sample in a study of T cell changes during pregnancy in multiple sclerosis. Clones were sequenced by immunoSEQ multiplex PCR, and TCRdb holds only the in-frame ones, with some missing. The sample has 85,000 to 110,000 clones; roughly 93% are singletons. Sequenced here: peripheral blood, sampled after pregnancy. The receptors were sampled from a female donor with multiple sclerosis, enrolled in a pregnancy study. CDR3s include the opening cysteine and the closing phenylalanine or tryptophan. The D gene is left open where the match is weak. Clone size is given for some rows only: seen once, a few or many times, or a class if the clone is expanded.

TRBV7-9	.	TRBJ1-2	.	CASSSRGGYTF	TGTGCCAGCAGCTCGCGAGGGGGCTACACCTTC
TRBV10-1	TRBD2	TRBJ2-1	.	CASSRTSGRDGEQFF	TGCGCCAGCAGTAGAACTAGCGGGAGGGACGGTGAGCAGTTCTTC
TRBV10-1	TRBD1	TRBJ2-7	.	CASSEWDRVNEQYF	TGCGCCAGCAGTGAGTGGGACAGGGTGAACGAGCAGTACTTC
TRBV19	.	TRBJ2-1	.	CASSRTAAEQFF	TGTGCCAGTAGTCGAACAGCTGCAGAGCAGTTCTTC
TRBV5-1	TRBD2	TRBJ2-3	.	CASSGTSGRDTQYF	TGCGCCAGCAGCGGGACTAGCGGGAGGGATACGCAGTATTTT
TRBV4-1	.	TRBJ2-2	.	CASSRRVESYSGELFF	TGCGCCAGCAGCCGCCGGGTGGAGAGTTACTCCGGGGAGCTGTTTTTT
TRBV7-2	TRBD1	TRBJ2-1	.	CASSSIYRGSSYNEQFF	TGTGCCAGCAGTTCCATTTACAGGGGCAGCTCCTACAATGAGCAGTTCTTC
TRBV27	.	TRBJ2-3	.	CASSSWVDPGETQYF	TGTGCCAGCAGTTCGTGGGTGGACCCCGGGGAAACGCAGTATTTT
TRBV19	TRBD1	TRBJ2-7	.	CASSIISTGAYEQYF	TGTGCCAGTAGTATAATTTCAACAGGGGCCTACGAGCAGTACTTC
TRBV7-8	TRBD2	TRBJ2-2	.	CASSKERAGETGELFF	TGTGCCAGCAGCAAAGAGCGAGCGGGAGAGACCGGGGAGCTGTTTTTT
TRBV16	TRBD1	TRBJ2-2	.	CASSQFIATGQANTGELFF	TGTGCCAGCAGCCAATTTATCGCGACAGGGCAGGCGAACACCGGGGAGCTGTTTTTT
TRBV9	.	TRBJ1-3	.	CASSVTGIVSGNTIYF	TGTGCCAGCAGCGTCACAGGGATCGTCTCTGGAAACACCATATATTTT
TRBV11-1	TRBD2	TRBJ2-1	once	CASSSAASGKDEQFF	TGTGCCAGCAGCTCCGCCGCTAGCGGGAAGGATGAGCAGTTCTTC
TRBV27	TRBD2	TRBJ2-1	.	CASSSLGAGDYNEQFF	TGTGCCAGCAGTTCCCTCGGTGCGGGAGACTACAATGAGCAGTTCTTC
TRBV6-5	.	TRBJ1-2	once	CASSRRTGLGWGYTF	TGTGCCAGCAGTCGCCGGACGGGACTAGGTTGGGGCTACACCTTC
TRBV28	.	TRBJ2-5	.	CASSLWRETQYF	TGTGCCAGCAGTTTATGGAGGGAGACCCAGTACTTC
TRBV7-2	.	TRBJ1-6	.	CASSPKGGAWNSPLHF	TGTGCCAGCAGCCCCAAAGGTGGGGCTTGGAATTCACCCCTCCACTTT
TRBV6-5	TRBD1	TRBJ2-7	.	CASRRQGSDYEQYF	TGTGCCAGCAGGCGACAGGGGAGCGACTACGAGCAGTACTTC
TRBV7-2	TRBD2	TRBJ2-3	.	CASSLRPRGGSSTDTQYF	TGTGCCAGCAGCTTACGGCCCCGCGGGGGGTCCAGCACAGATACGCAGTATTTT
TRBV7-9	TRBD1	TRBJ2-1	.	CASSLNEGALNNEQFF	TGTGCCAGCAGCTTAAACGAGGGGGCGCTAAACAATGAGCAGTTCTTC
TRBV7-9	TRBD1	TRBJ1-2	.	CASSRHRGLVYNYGYTF	TGTGCCAGCAGCCGCCACAGGGGGCTAGTCTACAACTATGGCTACACCTTC
TRBV9	TRBD1	TRBJ2-7	.	CASSASLQRTGLNEQYF	TGTGCCAGCAGCGCGTCCCTCCAACGGACAGGGTTAAACGAGCAGTACTTC
TRBV29-1	TRBD2	TRBJ2-3	once	CSVEWLAGGSDTQYF	TGCAGCGTTGAATGGTTAGCGGGGGGGTCAGATACGCAGTATTTT
TRBV10-3	TRBD2	TRBJ2-3	.	CAISDPAGPTDTQYF	TGTGCCATCAGTGACCCAGCGGGGCCCACAGATACGCAGTATTTT
TRBV27	.	TRBJ2-2	.	CASRGRGAGLTGELFF	TGTGCCAGCAGGGGCCGGGGGGCGGGGCTCACCGGGGAGCTGTTTTTT
TRBV27	TRBD1	TRBJ2-4	.	CASSLSGQGDLEYF	TGTGCCAGCAGTTTATCAGGACAGGGGGATTTGGAGTACTTC
TRBV7-3	.	TRBJ1-2	.	CASSLLAGAQDGYTF	TGTGCCAGCAGCTTATTGGCAGGGGCCCAGGATGGCTACACCTTC
TRBV29-1	TRBD1	TRBJ1-2	.	CSVEDGTGGSGYTF	TGCAGCGTTGAAGATGGGACAGGGGGAAGTGGCTACACCTTC
TRBV5-1	TRBD1	TRBJ1-1	.	CASSSSGGAVRTEAFF	TGCGCCAGCAGCTCTTCAGGGGGCGCGGTTCGAACTGAAGCTTTCTTT
TRBV19	.	TRBJ1-5	.	CASRSYRVGQPQHF	TGTGCCAGTAGAAGTTACAGGGTTGGGCAGCCCCAGCATTTT
TRBV5-1	TRBD1	TRBJ1-2	.	CASSLTGGGSYGYTF	TGCGCCAGCAGCTTAACAGGGGGAGGAAGCTATGGCTACACCTTC
TRBV4-3	.	TRBJ1-2	.	CASSQGQHYGYTF	TGCGCCAGCAGCCAAGGACAGCACTATGGCTACACCTTC
TRBV7-6	.	TRBJ2-7	.	CASSLKAGQSDEQYF	TGTGCCAGCAGCTTAAAGGCCGGACAGTCCGACGAGCAGTACTTC
TRBV7-3	TRBD2	TRBJ2-2	.	CASSLTFGLAETGELFF	TGTGCCAGCAGCTTAACGTTTGGGCTAGCGGAAACCGGGGAGCTGTTTTTT
TRBV2	.	TRBJ2-7	.	CASSEEGRARSYEQYF	TGTGCCAGCAGTGAAGAGGGCAGGGCCAGGTCCTACGAGCAGTACTTC
TRBV4-3	TRBD1	TRBJ2-7	.	CASSQGGAGGLYEQYF	TGCGCCAGCAGCCAAGGTGGGGCAGGGGGCCTCTACGAGCAGTACTTC
TRBV4-3	TRBD1	TRBJ1-4	.	CASSQAGQGNEKLFF	TGCGCCAGCAGCCAAGCGGGACAGGGGAATGAAAAACTGTTTTTT
TRBV29-1	.	TRBJ1-2	.	CSVSRQRWDTNYGYTF	TGCAGCGTTTCCAGACAGAGATGGGATACTAACTATGGCTACACCTTC
TRBV30	TRBD1	TRBJ1-5	.	CAWRAGTGSNQPQHF	TGTGCCTGGAGGGCTGGGACAGGTAGCAATCAGCCCCAGCATTTT
TRBV4-3	TRBD2	TRBJ2-2	.	CASSQERLAGGNTGELFF	TGCGCCAGCAGCCAAGAAAGGCTAGCGGGGGGGAACACCGGGGAGCTGTTTTTT
TRBV11-2	TRBD2	TRBJ2-1	.	CASSSEASGSSYNEQFF	TGTGCCAGCAGCTCGGAGGCTAGCGGGAGCTCCTACAATGAGCAGTTCTTC